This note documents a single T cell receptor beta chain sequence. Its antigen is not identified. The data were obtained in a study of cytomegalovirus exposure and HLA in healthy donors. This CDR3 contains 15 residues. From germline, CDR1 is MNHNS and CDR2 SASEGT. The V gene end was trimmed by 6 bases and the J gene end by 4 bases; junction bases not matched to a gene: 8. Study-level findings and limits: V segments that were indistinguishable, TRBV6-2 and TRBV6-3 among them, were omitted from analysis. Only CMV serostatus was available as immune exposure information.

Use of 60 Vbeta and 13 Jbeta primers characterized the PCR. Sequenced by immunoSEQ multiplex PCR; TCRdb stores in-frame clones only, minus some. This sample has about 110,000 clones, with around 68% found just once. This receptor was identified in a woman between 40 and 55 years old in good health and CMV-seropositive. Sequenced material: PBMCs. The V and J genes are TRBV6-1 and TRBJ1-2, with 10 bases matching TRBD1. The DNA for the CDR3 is TGTGCCAGCAGCACAAGGGACAGGGGAGGCTATGGCTACACCTTC. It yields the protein CASSTRDRGGYGYTF.